This record covers a single T cell receptor beta chain. What it binds is not known. Patients aged 18 to 65 with hyperthyroidism were newly diagnosed, with duration under 2 months. Together with thyroid ultrasound, orbital computed tomography, serum thyroxine and TRAb, clinical symptoms were used for diagnoses. The data stem from a study of T cells in Graves' hyperthyroidism and ophthalmopathy. Germline V lookup: CDR1 WSHSY, CDR2 SAAADI. Trimming left V 7 bases short and J 4 bases short, with 13 bases between. The CDR3 runs 13 residues. Study-level results: Through a model of 13 V-J features, ophthalmopathy was separated from stable hyperthyroidism.

TCR beta CDR3 sequences were amplified from RNA transcripts. Initially, a first-round RT-PCR of the TCR CDR3 employed the HTBI primer set. A single record per CDR3 protein comes from TCRdb applying MiXCR to the multiplex PCR reads. Altogether roughly 380,000 distinct CDR3 sequences are present, around an eighth being singletons, with the ten largest covering more than 20%. The clonotype was recovered from a man aged 25 to 40 with Graves' hyperthyroidism that later progressed to Graves' ophthalmopathy. The V gene is TRBV10-2, the J gene TRBJ1-1; tentative D call: TRBD1 (5 bases). The sequencing input was blood. As DNA, the CDR3 is TGCGCCAGCATTGACAACGGGGGCACTGAAGCTTTCTTT. As protein: CASIDNGGTEAFF.